This entry features one T cell receptor beta chain sequence. Its antigen is not known. This specimen belongs to a study of T-cell memory formation after mild COVID-19. Study-level information: In these data, TCR clusters were largely donor specific.

Findings of the study overall: The CD4+ clones that contracted clustered mainly within CM and EM, and the CD8+ clones concentrated in EMRA.

TCRalpha and TCRbeta libraries used 5'RACE with constant-segment primers and UMIs. TCRdb called the 5' RACE reads again in MiXCR, with one record for every CDR3 protein. The sample includes about 190,000 distinct CDR3 sequences, around 18% of them seen just once. Sequencing input: PBMCs or a T cell subset sorted from them (not recorded which). The TCR sequence derives from an adult woman who had mild COVID-19 (a few samples of this study predate the infection). Cell type and time point are not known.

The CDR3 sequence is CASSPRRLLFYEQYF. The CDR3 coding sequence is TGTGCCAGCAGCCCCAGACGGCTACTATTTTACGAGCAGTACTTC. J is TRBJ2-7 and V is TRBV7-8; D is uncertain. The germline V gene has CDR1 SGHVS and CDR2 FQNEAQ. CDR3 length: 15 residues. V was trimmed by 5 bases and J by 4 bases, leaving 18 bases between them.